This T cell receptor beta chain was recovered during a study of T cells after yellow fever vaccination. Study information: Preparation of the low-cell-number fractions used SMART-Seq v4 Ultra Low Input.

The study, taken as a whole, reports: Re-detected after boosting: most primary clones, 96% of CD4 and 75% to 90% of CD8. A weaker secondary response peaked on day 5, the primary on day 15.

Comment on this clonotype: What it recognizes is unknown.

There are 13 residues in the CDR3. Trimming cost V 2 bases and J 1 base, with 5 bases left between them. Germline CDR1 DFQATT, CDR2 SNEGSKA (reference sequence). TCRdb redid the calling of the 5' RACE reads with MiXCR, one entry per CDR3 protein. The sample carries about 340,000 distinct CDR3 sequences, around an eighth recorded once. The V call is TRBV20-1, the J call TRBJ2-2, with no clear D. This sequence originates from a man aged 18 to 35 who received the YFV17D yellow fever vaccine. Sequenced material: CD4+ T cells sorted from PBMCs, taken 15 days after the yellow fever booster vaccination. The CDR3 is CSARRQNTGELFF. As DNA, the CDR3 is TGCAGTGCTAGAAGACAGAACACCGGGGAGCTGTTTTTT.